This entry is about one T cell receptor beta chain. The antigen is unknown. This sample is drawn from a study of blood T cells in healthy people across ages. The V gene lost 1 base and the J gene lost 7 bases, with 20 bases spanning the gap. This CDR3 is built from 16 residues. Germline values: CDR1 SGHVS, CDR2 FQNEAQ. Together with a sample-barcoded 5' primer, a J-beta primer mix was included in a second PCR lasting roughly 6 to 12 cycles. Each cDNA molecule, via a template-switch adaptor with 12 random nucleotides, was tagged. TCRdb passed the 5' RACE reads through MiXCR, listing each CDR3 protein once. The sample contains roughly 1.5 million distinct CDR3 sequences, 35% to 45% of which appear only once. Study observations and caveats: From one million sequenced T cells, diversity estimates were lower bounds.

This TCR came from a woman younger than 30 in good health. Specimen: blood. This chain uses TRBV7-8 with TRBJ2-7, with a tentative D call TRBD2 (5 bases). DNA for the CDR3: TGTGCCAGCAGCTTAGTAGAGGGTACGCCGTACAATGAGCAGTACTTC. Protein: CASSLVEGTPYNEQYF.